This T cell receptor (gamma chain) is drawn from a study of human gamma delta and Vdelta1 T cells. The CDR3 extends over 11 amino acids. Trimming at V came to 0 bases and at J to 10 bases, leaving 3 bases not matched to a gene. Germline CDR1 and CDR2: VTNTFY and YDVSTARD (reference sequence). TCRdb redid the clone calls on the PCR reads with CATT. The sample has 350 to 500 gamma-chain clones, roughly 12% seen once. This clone is categorized as medium-sized (0.01 to 0.1%). Other DNA sequences in the same sample also yield this CDR3. This receptor was identified in a human donor in good health. The specimen was Vdelta1 gamma-delta T cells from blood. The genes are TRGV3 and TRGJ1 or TRGJ2. The CDR3 region is CATWDRQKKLF. DNA for the CDR3: TGTGCCACCTGGGACAGGCAGAAGAAACTCTTT.